The rows below give T cell receptor beta chains drawn from one sample of a study of T cell repertoires in cytomegalovirus infection. One entry per CDR3 protein, called by TCRdb with MiXCR from the reads. The sample lists 110,000 or so distinct CDR3 sequences; 30% to 35% were seen once. Antigens for these TCRs are unknown. The input for sequencing was CD8+ T cells from cultured PBMCs, taken from culture after CMV antigen stimulation. These receptors were taken from a human donor in good health (CMV status not recorded). Some clones in this sample may be carry-over from other donors' samples. Each CDR3 is given with its conserved first and last residue. D genes are given only for firm matches. Clone size, where shown, is once, few, many, or a class for clones that have expanded.

j_call | v_call | clone_size | d_call | cdr3_nt | cdr3_aa
TRBJ1-4 | TRBV2 | NA | TRBD1 | TGTGCCAGCAGCCCGGGACAGAAGCTCCGGTCTAATGAAAAACTGTTTTTT | CASSPGQKLRSNEKLFF
TRBJ2-1 | TRBV6-1 | few | NA | TGTGCCAGCAGTGGAAAAGGGGGCAATGAGCAGTTCTTC | CASSGKGGNEQFF
TRBJ2-7 | TRBV7-9 | NA | NA | TGTGCCAGCAGACTTGACTCGACCTACGAGCAGTACTTC | CASRLDSTYEQYF
TRBJ1-2 | TRBV4-3 | once | TRBD1 | TGCGCCAGCAGCCAAGATTTTCAGGGGGCCTATGGCTACACCTTC | CASSQDFQGAYGYTF
TRBJ2-7 | TRBV4-1 | few | TRBD1 | TGCGCCAGCAGCCAAGTTCATGTAACAGGGGGCGATTACGAGCAGTACTTC | CASSQVHVTGGDYEQYF
TRBJ2-7 | TRBV29-1 | NA | NA | TGCAGCGCGCAAGCAGGGTCTTCCTACGAGCAGTACTTC | CSAQAGSSYEQYF
TRBJ2-1 | TRBV6-2/TRBV6-3 | NA | NA | TGTGCCAGCAGTTACCAGGACTTCACGTCCTACGATGAGCAGTTCTTC | CASSYQDFTSYDEQFF
TRBJ2-1 | TRBV28 | NA | NA | TGTGCCAGCAGTTTATCCCCGGGCTTCTACAATGAGCAGTTCTTC | CASSLSPGFYNEQFF
TRBJ1-1 | TRBV11-2 | once | NA | TGTGCCAGCAGCACTCGGACGATCGAAAGGGGGGGAAACACTGAAGCTTTCTTT | CASSTRTIERGGNTEAFF
TRBJ2-7 | TRBV3-1 | NA | NA | TGTGCCAGCAGCCAAGATCTAACGGGCCTCGGGCCCCCCTACGAGCAGTACTTC | CASSQDLTGLGPPYEQYF
TRBJ2-7 | TRBV27 | NA | NA | TGTGCCAGCAGTTTTGGTCCGGAATACGAGCAGTACTTC | CASSFGPEYEQYF
TRBJ1-1 | TRBV7-9 | NA | NA | TGTGCCAGCAGCCTCGGGGGACGGGGAGCTGAAGCTTTCTTT | CASSLGGRGAEAFF
TRBJ2-7 | TRBV10-3 | few | TRBD1 | TGTGCCATCAGTGGACCAACCGGGACAGGGGGCTTCTACGAGCAGTACTTC | CAISGPTGTGGFYEQYF
TRBJ2-3 | TRBV4-1 | NA | TRBD2 | TGCGCCAGCAGCCAACCCCTAGCGGGGCCACAGGATACGCAGTATTTT | CASSQPLAGPQDTQYF
TRBJ2-2 | TRBV7-9 | once | TRBD2 | TGTGCCAGCAGCTCTCAATGGACTAGCGATGGCGGGGAGCTGTTTTTT | CASSSQWTSDGGELFF
TRBJ1-1 | TRBV4-2 | NA | NA | TGTGCCAGCAGCCCGAATCCTCCTTTGGGGGCTTGGGGTGAAGCTTTCTTT | CASSPNPPLGAWGEAFF
TRBJ2-5 | TRBV4-2 | few | NA | TGTGCCAGCAGCCCGAAGGGTATCCAAGAGACCCAGTACTTC | CASSPKGIQETQYF
TRBJ2-2 | TRBV4-3 | NA | TRBD1 | TGCGCCAGCAGCGAGGGGCCAAACAGGGGAAACACCGGGGAGCTGTTTTTT | CASSEGPNRGNTGELFF
TRBJ2-5 | TRBV7-8 | NA | TRBD2 | TGTGCCAGCAGCTTAGCCATAGCGGGGGGGCGGGAGACCCAGTACTTC | CASSLAIAGGRETQYF
TRBJ2-1 | TRBV3-1 | once | NA | TGTGCCAGCAGCCAAGACCAAGACAGCCAAACCTACAATGAGCAGTTCTTC | CASSQDQDSQTYNEQFF
TRBJ2-3 | TRBV27 | NA | NA | TGTGCCAGCAGTCCTCGCGGGACTGCTAGCACAGATACGCAGTATTTT | CASSPRGTASTDTQYF
TRBJ1-2 | TRBV6-6 | NA | TRBD1 | TGTGCCAGCAGTTTGGACAGGGTTGGCGGCTACACCTTC | CASSLDRVGGYTF
TRBJ2-7 | TRBV7-8 | NA | NA | TGTGCCAGCAGCCGTGAACTTCCACAATCCTACGAGCAGTACTTC | CASSRELPQSYEQYF
TRBJ1-1 | TRBV2 | few | NA | TGTGCCAGCAGTGTCGGGGGTGGTCTAGGGAACACTGAAGCTTTCTTT | CASSVGGGLGNTEAFF
TRBJ2-5 | TRBV7-9 | few | NA | TGTGCCAGCAGCGCCCGGACAGAAGAGACCCAGTACTTC | CASSARTEETQYF
TRBJ1-4 | TRBV7-6 | NA | NA | TGTGCCAGCAAAGGGGCACAGGGTGAAAAACTGTTTTTT | CASKGAQGEKLFF
TRBJ1-6 | TRBV2 | NA | NA | TGTGCCAGCAGTGATCTCGGGTTCCCCCTCCACTTT | CASSDLGFPLHF
TRBJ2-2 | TRBV27 | NA | TRBD2 | TGTGCCAGCAGTGGGGGTAGCGGGGCCGGGGAGCTGTTTTTT | CASSGGSGAGELFF
TRBJ2-7 | TRBV6-8 | NA | NA | TGTGCCAGCAGTCGGATAGGAGAAGCATCCTACGAGCAGTACTTC | CASSRIGEASYEQYF
TRBJ2-1 | TRBV20-1 | once | NA | TGCAGTGCTAGAGTGATAGCGGATTACAATGAGCAGTTCTTC | CSARVIADYNEQFF
TRBJ2-1 | TRBV3-1 | NA | TRBD1 | TGTGCCAGCAGCCTACAAACAGGGGTCGTTGAGCAGTTCTTC | CASSLQTGVVEQFF
TRBJ2-4 | TRBV7-6 | NA | NA | TGTGCCAGCAGCCCACCAGTACTAGCCAAAAACATTCAGTACTTC | CASSPPVLAKNIQYF
TRBJ1-5 | TRBV29-1 | NA | TRBD1 | TGCAGCGTAGGGGACAGTAATAGCAATCAGCCCCAGCATTTT | CSVGDSNSNQPQHF
TRBJ2-7 | TRBV2 | NA | NA | TGTGCCAGCGCTTGGACGGAGACCTACGAGCAGTACTTC | CASAWTETYEQYF
TRBJ2-1 | TRBV27 | NA | NA | TGTGCCAGCAGTTTCATTTTTCGGGGAGACAATGAGCAGTTCTTC | CASSFIFRGDNEQFF
TRBJ1-2 | TRBV6-1 | few | NA | TGTGCCAGCAGTGGCCCCTACGGCTATGGCTACACCTTC | CASSGPYGYGYTF
TRBJ1-4 | TRBV6-1 | NA | NA | TGTGCCAGCAGTGAACGGCAGTTAGGTCCCTGGGAAAAACTGTTTTTT | CASSERQLGPWEKLFF
TRBJ2-3 | TRBV6-5 | NA | NA | TGTGCCAGCAGTCCAAAACACAGGGTATCCGATACGCAGTATTTT | CASSPKHRVSDTQYF
TRBJ1-3 | TRBV7-2 | many | NA | TGTGCCAGCAGCTCCACCCCTGGAAACACCATATATTTT | CASSSTPGNTIYF
TRBJ2-7 | TRBV6-2/TRBV6-3 | NA | NA | TGTGCCAGCAGTACCCCCCAGGGCGAGCAGTACTTC | CASSTPQGEQYF
TRBJ1-3 | TRBV7-6 | NA | NA | TGTGCCAGCAGCCCAGGACGGTACTCTGGAAACACCATATATTTT | CASSPGRYSGNTIYF
TRBJ1-1 | TRBV5-6 | NA | NA | TGTGCCAGCAGCTTGACACCGGGCACTGAAGCTTTCTTT | CASSLTPGTEAFF
TRBJ1-1 | TRBV6-1 | NA | NA | TGTGCCAGCACCCGCCTCCCAGGAGGCGCTGAAGCTTTCTTT | CASTRLPGGAEAFF
TRBJ2-3 | TRBV5-1 | few | TRBD1 | TGCGCCAGCAGCTTGGAGACAGGGGATCTCACAGATACGCAGTATTTT | CASSLETGDLTDTQYF
TRBJ2-1 | TRBV27 | few | NA | TGTGCCAGCAGTTCGAGGGGCTACAATGAGCAGTTCTTC | CASSSRGYNEQFF
TRBJ1-5 | TRBV7-9 | few | TRBD1 | TGTGCCAGCAGCTTAGGACAGGGTGTAAGGCAGCCCCAGCATTTT | CASSLGQGVRQPQHF
TRBJ2-1 | TRBV4-1 | many | TRBD1 | TGCGCCAGCAGCCAAGCACCCGGGACAGGGGTCTATAATGAGCAGTTCTTC | CASSQAPGTGVYNEQFF
TRBJ2-5 | TRBV4-1 | NA | NA | TGCGCCAGCAGCCAAGATTTGGAGTACCAAGAGACCCAGTACTTC | CASSQDLEYQETQYF
TRBJ1-1 | TRBV4-1 | NA | NA | TGCGCCAGCAGCCAACTCGCAGGGGCATCTTTCTTT | CASSQLAGASFF
TRBJ2-1 | TRBV7-2 | few | NA | TGTGCCAGCTACACTTATTACAATGAGCAGTTCTTC | CASYTYYNEQFF
TRBJ1-2 | TRBV25-1 | NA | NA | TGTGCCAGCAGTGAATCTATCCCGCTTTATGGCTACACCTTC | CASSESIPLYGYTF